Listed below are T cell receptor beta chains from one sample, sequenced in a study of post-analysis software for immune sequencing data. TCRdb analysed the PCR reads with MiXCR anew, one entry per CDR3 protein. The sample lists fewer than 700,000 distinct CDR3 sequences, around 40% occurring once. Sequences were obtained from blood. These TCRs come from a girl between 5 and 17 years old with multiple sclerosis. The CDR3 runs from the conserved cysteine through the conserved F or W. Each record gives: V gene, clone size, J gene, D gene, CDR3 DNA, CDR3 protein. The D gene is left open where the match is weak. Size is omitted from some rows. Given values are once, few, many or a class for expanded clones.

V gene: TRBV7-9
clone size: -
J gene: TRBJ1-2
D gene: -
CDR3 DNA: TGTGCCAGCAGCTCTACGAAAGGGGGGGCAGTTGGCCATGGCTACACCTTC
CDR3 protein: CASSSTKGGAVGHGYTF

V gene: TRBV29-1
clone size: -
J gene: TRBJ1-1
D gene: -
CDR3 DNA: TGCAGCGTTGAAAGGAAGGGTACAGTGAACACTGAAGCTTTCTTT
CDR3 protein: CSVERKGTVNTEAFF

V gene: TRBV20-1
clone size: few
J gene: TRBJ2-5
D gene: -
CDR3 DNA: TGCAGTGCTAGAGATCGGGTCAGAGGGGCTCAAGAGACCCAGTACTTC
CDR3 protein: CSARDRVRGAQETQYF

V gene: TRBV5-4
clone size: -
J gene: TRBJ2-1
D gene: -
CDR3 DNA: TGTGCCAGCAGCTTCGAGCGCTACAATGAGCAGTTCTTC
CDR3 protein: CASSFERYNEQFF

V gene: TRBV30
clone size: few
J gene: TRBJ2-3
D gene: -
CDR3 DNA: TGTGCCTGGAGCCTACCTAGGGTTAGCACAGATACGCAGTATTTT
CDR3 protein: CAWSLPRVSTDTQYF

V gene: TRBV5-1
clone size: few
J gene: TRBJ2-1
D gene: -
CDR3 DNA: TGCGCCAGCAGCTTGGGTTTCGGTAATGAGCAGTTCTTC
CDR3 protein: CASSLGFGNEQFF

V gene: TRBV2
clone size: -
J gene: TRBJ2-3
D gene: -
CDR3 DNA: TGTGCCAGCGGAAGGGGGTCAGTTTACACAGATACGCAGTATTTT
CDR3 protein: CASGRGSVYTDTQYF

V gene: TRBV29-1
clone size: -
J gene: TRBJ2-7
D gene: -
CDR3 DNA: TGCAGCGTTGAAGTGGGAGCCTACGAGCAGTACTTC
CDR3 protein: CSVEVGAYEQYF

V gene: TRBV7-3
clone size: -
J gene: TRBJ2-2
D gene: -
CDR3 DNA: TGTGCCAGCAGCTTAACGGATAGCACCGGGGAGCTGTTTTTT
CDR3 protein: CASSLTDSTGELFF

V gene: TRBV7-3
clone size: -
J gene: TRBJ2-3
D gene: -
CDR3 DNA: TGTGCCCCCCGGGGGCCTGATACGCAGTATTTT
CDR3 protein: CAPRGPDTQYF

V gene: TRBV6-5
clone size: -
J gene: TRBJ1-2
D gene: -
CDR3 DNA: TGTGCCAGCACCGACCGGGACGGGAACTATGGCTACACCTTC
CDR3 protein: CASTDRDGNYGYTF

V gene: TRBV5-1
clone size: -
J gene: TRBJ1-2
D gene: -
CDR3 DNA: TGCGCCAGCAGCTTGGGGGGGGAAGGCTACACCTTC
CDR3 protein: CASSLGGEGYTF

V gene: TRBV28
clone size: few
J gene: TRBJ2-2
D gene: -
CDR3 DNA: TGTGCCAGCAATAAAAAGACAGTAATCACCGGGGAGCTGTTTTTT
CDR3 protein: CASNKKTVITGELFF

V gene: TRBV6-2/TRBV6-3
clone size: -
J gene: TRBJ1-2
D gene: TRBD1
CDR3 DNA: TGTGCCAGCAGTTACCGAACCGGGACAGGGCATGGCTACACCTTC
CDR3 protein: CASSYRTGTGHGYTF

V gene: TRBV24-1
clone size: -
J gene: TRBJ2-1
D gene: TRBD2
CDR3 DNA: TGTGCCACCAGTGATTTAGGGACTAGCTATAAGTTCTTC
CDR3 protein: CATSDLGTSYKFF

V gene: TRBV12-3/TRBV12-4
clone size: many
J gene: TRBJ2-5
D gene: -
CDR3 DNA: TGTGCCAGCAGGACCTTAGGTGGGGGGACCCAGTACTTC
CDR3 protein: CASRTLGGGTQYF

V gene: TRBV5-1
clone size: few
J gene: TRBJ2-1
D gene: -
CDR3 DNA: TGCGCCAGCAGCTTGATACTAGTCGATGGCGAGCAGTTCTTC
CDR3 protein: CASSLILVDGEQFF

V gene: TRBV15
clone size: few
J gene: TRBJ1-1
D gene: -
CDR3 DNA: TGTGCCACCAGCACTCAGGGGAACGGACGCACTGAAGCTTTCTTT
CDR3 protein: CATSTQGNGRTEAFF

V gene: TRBV19
clone size: -
J gene: TRBJ2-4
D gene: -
CDR3 DNA: TGTGCCACCGGCGGGACTTTCAGTGAAAACATTCAGTACTTC
CDR3 protein: CATGGTFSENIQYF

V gene: TRBV6-5
clone size: -
J gene: TRBJ2-1
D gene: TRBD2
CDR3 DNA: TGTGCCTCAAGTGCCGGGAGGTTTAGCGATGAGCAGTTCTTC
CDR3 protein: CASSAGRFSDEQFF

V gene: TRBV12-3/TRBV12-4
clone size: -
J gene: TRBJ1-2
D gene: -
CDR3 DNA: TGTGCCAGCAGCATAATAAGACAGAACTATGGCTACACCTTC
CDR3 protein: CASSIIRQNYGYTF

V gene: TRBV6-1
clone size: -
J gene: TRBJ1-4
D gene: -
CDR3 DNA: TGTGCCAGCAGTCCCCAAATGGGGTCTAATGAAAAACTGTTTTTT
CDR3 protein: CASSPQMGSNEKLFF

V gene: TRBV7-9
clone size: -
J gene: TRBJ2-5
D gene: -
CDR3 DNA: TGTGCCAGCAGCGAGAGAGGCCAAACCGAGACCCATTACTTC
CDR3 protein: CASSERGQTETHYF

V gene: TRBV12-3/TRBV12-4
clone size: few
J gene: TRBJ2-1
D gene: -
CDR3 DNA: TGTGCCAGCAGTTTTGCGGAAACCTACAATGAGCAGTTCTTC
CDR3 protein: CASSFAETYNEQFF

V gene: TRBV29-1
clone size: few
J gene: TRBJ2-7
D gene: TRBD1
CDR3 DNA: TGCAGCGTGAGGGGACAGGGGAGTTTCTACGAGCAGTACTTC
CDR3 protein: CSVRGQGSFYEQYF

V gene: TRBV29-1
clone size: few
J gene: TRBJ1-2
D gene: -
CDR3 DNA: TGCAGCGCTCAGGGGCCCTCCCTGGATGGCTACACCTTC
CDR3 protein: CSAQGPSLDGYTF